This T cell receptor (beta chain) was obtained from a study of T cell clonotyping in hematopoietic cell transplantation. About this clone: Its target is not known.

The study's findings and limits: Graft donor and pretransplant recipient Inverse Simpson Index values predicted broader posttransplant TCR diversity. After transplant, recipient diversity fell while pathologically expanded clonotypes grew through day 180.

This CDR3 spans 17 amino acids. Clones were read by immunoSEQ multiplex PCR, and TCRdb kept only the in-frame ones, dropping some. The sample holds 65,000 to 75,000 clones; around 94% are singletons and the top ten take about 1.5%. The sequenced sample was peripheral blood mononuclear cells. The sequence was collected from a man aged 45 to 65 in good health. Some clones in this sample may be carry-over from other donors' samples. The chain couples TRBV21-1 to TRBJ2-7; TRBD1, the table's D call, was not compared with the DNA. TRBV21-1 is a pseudogene segment. DNA for the CDR3: TGTGCCAGCATCCTCCGGGACAGGAGAAGCTGGGACTACGAGCAGTACTTC. This codes for CASILRDRRSWDYEQYF.